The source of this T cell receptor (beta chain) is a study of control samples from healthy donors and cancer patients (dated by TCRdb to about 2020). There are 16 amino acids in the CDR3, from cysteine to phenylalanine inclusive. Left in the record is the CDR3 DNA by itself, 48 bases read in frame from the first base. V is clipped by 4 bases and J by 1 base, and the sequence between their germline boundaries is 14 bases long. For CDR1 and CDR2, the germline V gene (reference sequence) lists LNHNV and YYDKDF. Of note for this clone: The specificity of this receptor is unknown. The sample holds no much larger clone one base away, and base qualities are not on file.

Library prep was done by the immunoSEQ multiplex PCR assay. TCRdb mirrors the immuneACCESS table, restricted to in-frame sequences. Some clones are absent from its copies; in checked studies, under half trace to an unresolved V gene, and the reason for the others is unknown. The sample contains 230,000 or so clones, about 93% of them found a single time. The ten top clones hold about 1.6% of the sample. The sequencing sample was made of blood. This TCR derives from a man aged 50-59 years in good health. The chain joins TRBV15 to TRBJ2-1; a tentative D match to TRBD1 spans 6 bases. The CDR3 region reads CATSTLGQSSYNEQFF. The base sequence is TGTGCCACCAGCACCCTAGGACAGTCTTCCTACAATGAGCAGTTCTTC.